The next 14 T cell receptor beta chains were all read from a single sample in a study of cytomegalovirus exposure and HLA in healthy donors (dated by TCRdb to about 2017). Library preparation employed the immunoSEQ multiplex PCR assay. For the multiplex PCR, a mixture combining 60 forward primers for TCR Vbeta segments and 13 reverse primers for TCR Jbeta segments was used. The immuneACCESS repertoire file appears here via TCRdb, limited to in-frame rearrangements. These files lack a portion of the clones; in checked studies, under half of the deficit traces to unresolved V genes, and the cause of the others is not known. This sample has 80,000 to 130,000 clones in its table, and around 80% of those were observed once. The ten largest clones add up to 1.2% of the sample. The specimen sequenced was PBMCs. Every receptor here comes from a woman aged 18-29 years in good health and CMV-seronegative.

In this sample, this clone turned up once. V gene TRBV9 combines with J gene TRBJ1-3, with D perhaps TRBD1 (5 bases). The V end lost 0 bases, the J end lost 2 bases, and 9 bases lay between the germline ends. This CDR3 contains 15 residues. CDR1 SGDLS and CDR2 YYNGEE come from the germline V gene. For the CDR3, the DNA is TGTGCCAGCAGCGTAGGACAGTCTCCTGGAAACACCATATATTTT. This codes for CASSVGQSPGNTIYF.

The chain links TRBV5-1 to TRBJ2-7, with 8 bases aligning to TRBD1. The V gene's germline CDR1 is SGHRS and CDR2 YFSETQ. The CDR3 loop spans 15 amino acids. With V trimmed by 7 bases and J by 0 bases, 9 bases remained unmatched. CDR3 loop: CASGQGRTSSYEQYF. CDR3 DNA: TGCGCCAGCGGACAGGGAAGGACAAGCTCCTACGAGCAGTACTTC.

The chain joins TRBV6-1 to TRBJ1-2; D is ambiguous. The CDR3 spans 14 residues. The V end lost 1 base, the J end lost 8 bases, and 14 bases lay between the germline ends. Looked up from germline, CDR1 is MNHNS and CDR2 is SASEGT. CDR3 residues: CASSEDSGAGGYTF. In DNA form, the CDR3 reads TGTGCCAGCAGTGAAGACTCAGGTGCCGGCGGCTACACCTTC.

The chain is built from TRBV30 and TRBJ2-3; no firm D call. V shed 3 bases and J shed 3 bases, with 10 bases lying between them. Germline V gene sequence: CDR1 GTSNPN, CDR2 SVGIG (reference sequence). The CDR3 runs to 13 residues. Written as DNA, the CDR3 is TGTGCCTGGAGCCTTACTCTAACAGATACGCAGTATTTT. It codes for CAWSLTLTDTQYF.

The chain combines TRBV28 with TRBJ1-5; D remains unclear. Germline V gene data show CDR1 as MDHEN and CDR2 as SYDVKM. V shed 2 bases and J shed 0 bases, with 17 bases lying between them. CDR3 length: 18 amino acids. The CDR3: CASSLGLVSVNSNQPQHF. Written as DNA, the CDR3 is TGTGCCAGCAGTTTAGGGCTGGTGTCAGTCAATAGCAATCAGCCCCAGCATTTT.

This sequence joins TRBV27 and TRBJ2-3; perhaps TRBD1 as D (5 bases). The CDR3 spans 14 residues. Trimming left V 3 bases short and J 7 bases short, with 14 bases between. From germline, CDR1 is MNHEY and CDR2 SMNVEV (reference sequence). Here the CDR3 reads CASSFSPWGNTQYF. CDR3 bases: TGTGCCAGCAGTTTCTCCCCCTGGGGCAATACGCAGTATTTT.

This clone has just a few counts. The chain has TRBV5-4 and TRBJ2-6; D is possibly TRBD1 (5 bases). V lost 4 bases, J lost 2 bases, and 13 bases lay in between. The V gene's germline CDR1 is SGHNT and CDR2 YYREEE (reference sequence). The CDR3 covers 16 residues. The CDR3 protein is CASSPEWGTGANVLTF. For the CDR3, the DNA is TGTGCCAGCAGCCCTGAGTGGGGCACTGGGGCCAACGTCCTGACTTTC.

V usage is TRBV11-3 and J usage is TRBJ2-1; D gene unclear. CDR1 and CDR2 (germline): SGHNT, YENEEA. V was trimmed by 2 bases and J by 0 bases, leaving 11 bases between them. The CDR3 runs 16 residues. The CDR3 DNA reads as TGTGCCAGCAGCTTAAATTCCCTTTACTCCTACAATGAGCAGTTCTTC. It encodes CASSLNSLYSYNEQFF.

The V call is TRBV13, the J call TRBJ2-1, with 10 bases that match TRBD2. The CDR3 is 15 amino acids. With V trimmed by 4 bases and J by 6 bases, 6 bases remained unmatched. Germline V gene lookup returns CDR1 PRHDT and CDR2 FYEKMQ (reference sequence). The CDR3 DNA is TGTGCCAGCAGCTCAGCGGGGGGGCCGGGCAATGAGCAGTTCTTC. Protein sequence: CASSSAGGPGNEQFF.

V usage is TRBV7-6 and J usage is TRBJ2-7; D possibly corresponds to TRBD1 (5 bases). This CDR3 region has 16 residues. V was clipped by 5 bases and J by 6 bases, with 23 bases between them. CDR1 is SGHVS, CDR2 FNYEAQ, per germline. CDR3 amino acids: CASSPLERQGRREQYF. CDR3 in DNA: TGTGCCAGCAGCCCATTAGAGAGGCAGGGAAGACGCGAGCAGTACTTC.

This rearrangement joins TRBV11-3 to TRBJ2-2, with D perhaps matching TRBD2 (6 bases). Germline V gene sequence: CDR1 SGHNT, CDR2 YENEEA. Trimming took off 4 bases at V and 1 base at J, with 7 bases between the two ends. The length of the CDR3 is 14 residues. Written as DNA, the CDR3 is TGTGCCAGCAGCTGGCGGGGGAACACCGGGGAGCTGTTTTTT. It yields the protein CASSWRGNTGELFF.

This clone is a singleton in its sample. This chain joins TRBV7-3 and TRBJ1-5, with D possibly TRBD1 on 5 matching bases. Germline CDR1 SGHTA, CDR2 FQGTGA. This CDR3 is 14 amino acids long. The germline V and J ends were trimmed by 1 base and 9 bases, with 13 bases remaining between them. The DNA of the CDR3 is TGTGCCAGCAGCTTAAGCCACGGGCAGGGGCCCCAGCATTTT. Translated: CASSLSHGQGPQHF.

The J gene is TRBJ2-1, the V gene TRBV7-9; D is unresolved. Germline CDR1 is SEHNR and CDR2 is FQNEAQ (reference sequence). This CDR3 region has 15 residues. V lost 5 bases and J lost 4, with 15 bases in between. The CDR3 sequence: CASSETGFLYNEQFF. In nucleotides, the CDR3 is TGTGCCAGCAGCGAGACCGGGTTCCTTTACAATGAGCAGTTCTTC.

The V call is TRBV30, the J call TRBJ2-7, with unresolved D. V lost 4 bases and J 6 bases, leaving 10 bases between the germline ends. Germline V gene lookup returns CDR1 GTSNPN and CDR2 SVGIG (reference sequence). The CDR3 spans 11 residues. In DNA, the CDR3 is TGTGCCTGGAATGTTGGCGGCGAGCAGTACTTC. It yields the protein CAWNVGGEQYF.